Detailed here is one T cell receptor (beta chain). The CDR3 runs to 17 residues. Germline assignment: CDR1 SGHVS and CDR2 FQNEAQ. J was trimmed by 3 bases and V by 5 bases; bases with no gene match: 11. The record originates from a study of cytomegalovirus exposure and HLA in healthy donors. Primers included in the PCR were 60 Vbeta and 13 Jbeta primers. Profiling relied on immunoSEQ multiplex PCR, and the TCRdb table lists in-frame clones only, not all of them. The sample contains approximately 300,000 clones, around four fifths of which appear only once. The sequence came from a woman in her 40s in good health and CMV-seropositive. The sequencing sample was made of PBMCs. V gene TRBV7-8 combines with J gene TRBJ1-3; 9 positions match TRBD1. In DNA, the CDR3 is TGTGCCAGCAGCCCAAGGACAGGGGCTGAGGGTGGAAACACCATATATTTT. This sequence encodes CASSPRTGAEGGNTIYF.